The 28 T cell receptor beta chains reported below all come from one sample, sequenced in a study of graft-versus-host responses after intestinal transplantation. These receptors have no known antigen. The method was immunoSEQ multiplex PCR; TCRdb's version includes in-frame clones alone and lacks a portion of them. This repertoire shows tens of thousands of clones, 85% to 90% found once; its top ten account for approximately 4.1%. The material was unstimulated CD8+ T cells sorted from spleen or lymph node cells, obtained before transplant. Receptors were obtained from a human donor who was the organ donor for an intestinal transplant.

The V and J genes are TRBV7-9 and TRBJ2-1; 8 bases are shared with TRBD2. The CDR3 runs to 18 residues. Germline assignment: CDR1 SEHNR and CDR2 FQNEAQ (reference sequence). V lost 2 bases to trimming and J lost 9 bases; unmatched junction nucleotides: 18. The CDR3 coding sequence is TGTGCCAGCAGCTTACAGGTGCACCCCGGGGGGGTATTAGGTGAGCAGTTCTTC. Translated: CASSLQVHPGGVLGEQFF.

The V call is TRBV2, the J call TRBJ1-5; weak D call: TRBD1 (6 bases). Trimming stripped 8 bases from V and 3 bases from J, with 11 bases between. The CDR3 contains 13 residues. Germline CDR1 and CDR2: SNHLY and FYNNEI. This chain's CDR3 is CASSRGSNQPQHF. The DNA for the CDR3 is TGTGCCAGCTCCAGGGGTTCCAATCAGCCCCAGCATTTT.

The chain carries TRBV5-4 and TRBJ2-3; 7 nucleotides line up with TRBD2. The CDR3 spans 15 residues. The germline gives CDR1 SGHNT, CDR2 YYREEE (reference sequence). After removal of 4 bases from V and 2 bases from J, the junction contained 7 bases not matched to a gene. The DNA for the CDR3 is TGTGCCAGCAGCCATCCGGGGGGTTTCACAGATACGCAGTATTTT. Translation gives CASSHPGGFTDTQYF.

This clone was counted a few times. The chain joins TRBV7-9 to TRBJ1-6, with 7 bases lining up with TRBD1. The CDR3 spans 15 residues. The V and J ends lost 5 bases and 8 bases, in that order; junction bases with no gene match: 9. The germline gives CDR1 SEHNR, CDR2 FQNEAQ (reference sequence). CDR3 residues: CASSTQGVGYSPLHF. The CDR3 DNA reads TGTGCCAGCAGCACCCAGGGGGTCGGTTATTCACCCCTCCACTTT.

The V call is TRBV6-5, the J call TRBJ2-7; perhaps TRBD2 as D (6 bases). Germline V gene data show CDR1 as MNHEY and CDR2 as SVGAGI. V was shortened by 8 bases and J by 5 bases, with 22 bases between the two germline ends. CDR3 length: 15 amino acids. The CDR3 protein is CASRSKLPGRNEQYV. CDR3 nucleotides: TGTGCCAGCCGATCCAAACTGCCAGGGAGGAACGAGCAGTACGTC.

The V gene is TRBV6-4, the J gene TRBJ2-5; 11 nucleotides align to TRBD2. V lost 0 bases to trimming and J lost 5 bases; unmatched junction nucleotides: 2. The CDR3 length is 15 residues. CDR1 and CDR2 from the germline V gene are MRHNA and SNTAGT. The CDR3 DNA reads TGTGCCAGCAGTGACTCTAGCGGGGGGGCCGAGACCCAGTACTTC. Its protein is CASSDSSGGAETQYF.

By sample share, this clone is medium-sized. The chain employs TRBV6-1 and TRBJ1-4, with D hard to call. Germline assignment: CDR1 MNHNS and CDR2 SASEGT. The CDR3 contains 15 residues. The V gene lost 5 bases and the J gene lost 0 bases, with 10 bases spanning the gap. This chain's CDR3 is CASSLIRSTNEKLFF. The CDR3 DNA sequence: TGTGCCAGCAGTCTGATCAGGTCAACTAATGAAAAACTGTTTTTT.

V and J are TRBV13 and TRBJ2-2, with no clear D. V was trimmed by 0 bases and J by 0 bases, leaving 5 bases between them. The CDR3 runs 15 residues. In germline, CDR1 is PRHDT, CDR2 FYEKMQ (reference sequence). In nucleotides, the CDR3 is TGTGCCAGCAGCTTAGGTCCAACGAACACCGGGGAGCTGTTTTTT. It specifies CASSLGPTNTGELFF.

This sequence joins TRBV19 and TRBJ2-1, with D perhaps matching TRBD1 (5 bases). Germline V gene data show CDR1 as LNHDA and CDR2 as SQIVND (reference sequence). V was clipped by 1 base and J by 4 bases, with 5 bases between them. There are 13 residues in the CDR3. CDR3 DNA sequence: TGTGCCAGTAGTATAGGACAGTACAATGAGCAGTTCTTC. Its translation: CASSIGQYNEQFF.

The chain joins TRBV4-3 to TRBJ2-5; D ambiguous. Germline CDR1 is LGHNA and CDR2 is YSLEER. V lost 0 bases and J 2 bases, leaving 13 bases between the germline ends. CDR3 length: 16 residues. The CDR3 sequence is CASSQDLIDLQETQYF. In DNA form, the CDR3 reads TGCGCCAGCAGCCAAGATTTAATAGACTTACAAGAGACCCAGTACTTC.

V and J are TRBV2 and TRBJ1-5; D is ambiguous. The CDR3 contains 13 residues. V was trimmed by 8 bases and J by 11 bases, leaving 19 bases between them. Germline loops: CDR1 SNHLY, CDR2 FYNNEI. The chain's CDR3 is CASGRLRVQAQHF. CDR3 DNA sequence: TGTGCCAGCGGGAGATTAAGGGTCCAGGCCCAGCATTTT.

The V call is TRBV9, the J call TRBJ1-2; tentatively, D is TRBD1 (5 bases). Between the trimmed V and J ends, which lost 2 bases and 7 bases, there was a span of 30 bases. Germline CDR1 is SGDLS and CDR2 is YYNGEE. The CDR3 totals 19 residues. The CDR3 spells CASSVAYLTQDRPTVGYTF. Written as DNA, the CDR3 is TGTGCCAGCAGCGTCGCCTATTTGACCCAAGACAGACCGACCGTTGGCTACACCTTC.

The chain joins TRBV28 to TRBJ2-2; D possibly corresponds to TRBD1 (7 bases). V was trimmed by 11 bases and J by 5 bases, leaving 18 bases between them. Germline V gene sequence: CDR1 MDHEN, CDR2 SYDVKM. The CDR3 extends over 14 amino acids. As DNA, the CDR3 is TGTGCCGGTCGATCGACAGGGAGGACCGGGGAGCTGTTTTTT. Protein product: CAGRSTGRTGELFF.

This clone was counted a single time. The rearrangement uses TRBV2 and TRBJ1-2; D is unresolved. V was cut by 1 base and J by 0 bases, with 12 bases left in between. The length of the CDR3 is 16 residues. Germline CDR1 SNHLY, CDR2 FYNNEI. The CDR3 region is CASSEGVFGANYGYTF. The CDR3 DNA is TGTGCCAGCAGTGAAGGAGTATTTGGAGCTAACTATGGCTACACCTTC.

The chain carries TRBV5-6 and TRBJ2-7; TRBD1 matches 11 bases. Germline assignment: CDR1 SGHDT and CDR2 YYEEEE. The ends lost 2 bases at V and 6 bases at J; junction bases unmatched: 1. The CDR3 has 13 residues. The CDR3 spells CASSFGTGGEQYV. The DNA of the CDR3 is TGTGCCAGCAGCTTCGGGACAGGGGGCGAGCAGTACGTC.

The rearrangement links TRBV18 to TRBJ1-1; TRBD1 might be the D (6 bases). Trimming took 0 bases from V and 1 from J, leaving 15 bases between them. CDR3 length equals 17 residues. Per the germline V gene, CDR1 is KGHSH and CDR2 is LQKENI. Here the CDR3 reads CASSPPVPGVWNTEAFF. The CDR3, as DNA: TGTGCCAGCTCACCACCCGTGCCAGGGGTTTGGAACACTGAAGCTTTCTTT.

This sequence joins TRBV7-8 and TRBJ2-7, with D tentatively TRBD2 (5 bases). Germline lookup yields CDR1 SGHVS and CDR2 FQNEAQ. The ends were cut back, 2 bases at V and 1 base at J, with 18 bases in the middle. This CDR3 has 17 residues. CDR3 bases: TGTGCCAGCAGCTTACACTGGGCCGGGGTATGGTCCTACGAGCAGTACGTC. Protein sequence: CASSLHWAGVWSYEQYV.

The chain employs TRBV5-6 and TRBJ2-2; 8 bases map to TRBD1. Germline-derived CDR1 and CDR2 are SGHDT and YYEEEE. This CDR3 has 17 amino acids. The J segment lost 3 bases and the V segment lost 0 bases, leaving 7 bases of the junction unmatched. The CDR3 here is CASSLGAQGAYTGELFF. The CDR3, as DNA: TGTGCCAGCAGCTTGGGAGCTCAGGGGGCGTACACCGGGGAGCTGTTTTTT.

The rearrangement joins TRBV14 to TRBJ1-6; a weak D match, TRBD1 (5 bases). The V and J ends lost 1 base and 5 bases respectively, with 12 bases between them. Per the germline V gene, CDR1 is SGHDN and CDR2 is FVKESK. The CDR3 sequence is 16 residues long. The CDR3 is CASSQVRTGNNSPLHF. The CDR3, as DNA: TGTGCCAGCAGCCAAGTCCGCACAGGCAATAATTCACCCCTCCACTTT.

The chain is built from TRBV10-3 and TRBJ1-1; 8 nucleotides align to TRBD1. There are 11 residues in the CDR3. The V segment lost 7 bases and the J segment 11 bases; nucleotides outside the gene matches: 6. CDR1 and CDR2 from the germline V gene are ENHRY and SYGVKD. DNA of the CDR3: TGTGCCATCATTACAGGGGGAAGGGCTTTCTTT. The encoded protein is CAIITGGRAFF.

The V and J genes are TRBV5-6 and TRBJ2-7, with 8 positions matching TRBD1. CDR3 length equals 13 residues. Germline lookup yields CDR1 SGHDT and CDR2 YYEEEE. Germline trimming cut 5 bases from V and 7 bases from J; bases unmatched to any gene: 8. CDR3 nucleotides: TGTGCCAGCAGGGACCAGGGGGCGGGAGAGCAGTACGTC. This encodes CASRDQGAGEQYV.

This clone was observed a handful of times. The chain links TRBV6-4 to TRBJ1-1; D is ambiguous. There are 14 residues in the CDR3. The germline V gene encodes CDR1 MRHNA and CDR2 SNTAGT. V dropped 6 bases and J dropped 5 bases, with 16 bases sitting between them. The CDR3: CASSLTPRSTEAFF. The CDR3 region has the DNA TGTGCCAGCAGCTTGACTCCTAGGAGTACTGAAGCTTTCTTT.

This clone has just one count. This chain connects TRBV27 to TRBJ2-1; TRBD2 is a possible D gene (6 bases). Deletions cut 3 bases from V and 1 base from J, with 10 bases between. This CDR3 comprises 15 residues. Looked up from germline, CDR1 is MNHEY and CDR2 is SMNVEV (reference sequence). CDR3 loop: CASSLAAGSYNEQFF. The DNA of the CDR3 is TGTGCCAGCAGTTTGGCGGCGGGGTCCTACAATGAGCAGTTCTTC.

The chain uses TRBV6-5 and TRBJ1-1; 7 positions agree with TRBD1. This CDR3 has 13 amino acids. The V gene end was trimmed by 2 bases and the J gene end by 6 bases; junction bases not matched to a gene: 3. The germline CDR1 and CDR2 sequences are MNHEY and SVGAGI. CDR3 residues: CASSYNQGAEAFF. The CDR3 DNA follows: TGTGCCAGCAGTTACAACCAGGGGGCTGAAGCTTTCTTT.

The chain links TRBV30 to TRBJ1-6; D is possibly TRBD1 (5 bases). Germline loops: CDR1 GTSNPN, CDR2 SVGIG (reference sequence). The V end was cut by 3 bases, the J end by 1 base, with 19 bases between. The CDR3 sequence is 18 residues long. CDR3 protein: CAWSGGDQGRSYNSPLHF. DNA of the CDR3: TGTGCCTGGAGCGGGGGGGACCAAGGACGGTCCTATAATTCACCCCTCCACTTT.

The rearrangement joins TRBV11-1 to TRBJ1-1; D call uncertain. Germline assignment: CDR1 SGHAT and CDR2 FQDESV (reference sequence). The V end was cut by 5 bases, the J end by 5 bases, with 9 bases between. CDR3 length: 12 amino acids. The DNA for the CDR3 is TGTGCCAGCAGCCCGGGAGTAACTGAAGCTTTCTTT. Amino acid sequence: CASSPGVTEAFF.

The CDR3 coding sequence is TGCGCCAGCAGCCAATCTGTCGGGGTAGGCGAGACCCAGTACTTC. Its protein product is CASSQSVGVGETQYF. The rearrangement joins TRBV4-3 to TRBJ2-5, with D possibly being TRBD2 (5 bases). CDR1 LGHNA and CDR2 YSLEER come from the germline V gene. The CDR3 runs to 15 residues. V was shortened by 2 bases and J by 5 bases, with 15 bases between the two germline ends.

The chain uses TRBV4-2 and TRBJ2-5, with D perhaps TRBD1 (5 bases). The CDR3 totals 16 residues. Germline lookup yields CDR1 LGHNA and CDR2 YNFKEQ. Trimming left V 0 bases short and J 4 bases short, with 15 bases between. The CDR3 coding sequence is TGTGCCAGCAGCCAAGATCAGGGCCCTACCCCAGAGACCCAGTACTTC. Its protein is CASSQDQGPTPETQYF.